What follows are 14 T cell receptor beta chains derived from one specimen sequenced in a study of tissue T cells after allogeneic stem cell transplantation (dated by TCRdb to 2021 to 2024). The meaning of the sample's time point label: mouse harvest day 14 after allogeneic transplant. Each mouse graft, delivered by tail vein injection, combined 10^6 splenic CD5+ T cells with 10^7 T-cell-depleted bone marrow cells. The library was produced with the immunoSEQ multiplex PCR assay. TCRdb's version of the immuneACCESS table is confined to in-frame rearrangements and falls short of the full clone set. An unresolved V gene accounts for under half of the shortfall where checked; the remainder is of unknown origin. The sample table records approximately 210 clones; approximately 40% of these occur just once. Approximately 45% of the sample lies in the top ten. The sequenced sample consisted of spleen. These TCRs come from a female BALB/c mouse given C57BL/6 T cells with graft-versus-host disease after an allogeneic hematopoietic cell transplant.

This clone was detected a few times. The gene names given are mouse names. The read is 1 residue too short to cover the CDR3 end, so that end is filled in from the germline J gene. V is TRBV15 and J is TRBJ1-1; possible D gene TRBD1, 6 bases. This CDR3 is 14 amino acids long. Per germline, CDR1 SGHND and CDR2 FRSKSL. The V and J ends lost 1 base and 4 bases respectively, with 10 bases between them. The sequenced CDR3 bases are TGTGCCAGCAGTTTAGGGGGGGCGGGCACAGAAGTCTTC. This sequence encodes CASSLGGAGTEVF. The whole CDR3 is CASSLGGAGTEVFF.

Details on this clone: A junction boundary mismatches the germline segment, possibly from a read error. Gene and germline names: mouse. In the same sample, other DNA sequences code for this CDR3. CDR3 loop: CASSGQSNTEVFF. Incomplete CDR3 DNA: TGCGCCAGCAGTGGACAATCAAACACAGAAGTCTTC. The chain uses TRBV13-1 and TRBJ1-1, with D possibly being TRBD1 (5 bases). The DNA ends 1 residue before the CDR3 does, and the rest of the CDR3 is filled in from the germline J gene. Germline assignment: CDR1 NSHNY and CDR2 SYGAGN. The CDR3 has 13 amino acids.

Relative to its sample, this clone is large. Gene names are the mouse ones. The read ends 1 residue shy of where the CDR3 ends; the end is completed using the germline J gene. The rearrangement links TRBV1 to TRBJ2-4, with D perhaps being TRBD1 or TRBD2 (5 bases each). The CDR3 has 17 residues. Deletions cut 0 bases from V and 0 bases from J, with 13 bases between. Germline lookup yields CDR1 NSQYPW and CDR2 LRSPGD (reference sequence). Partial CDR3 DNA: TGCACCTGCAGTGCAGATTGGGGCACCTCTAGTCAAAACACCTTGTAC. Its protein is CTCSADWGTSSQNTLY. The whole CDR3 protein reads CTCSADWGTSSQNTLYF.

This clone was recorded a few times. Gene names follow the mouse nomenclature. Read sequence stops 1 residue before the CDR3 end, and the germline J gene provides the missing end. The chain recombines TRBV24 with TRBJ1-4; TRBD1 matches at 11 bases. The CDR3 has 15 residues. CDR1 and CDR2 (germline): KGHTA, FRNEEI. Germline trimming cut 6 bases from V and 5 bases from J; bases unmatched to any gene: 5. CDR3 bases read: TGTGCCAGCAGCCCCGGGACAGGGGGTAACGAAAGATTATTT. It codes for CASSPGTGGNERLF. The whole CDR3 sequence reads CASSPGTGGNERLFF.

Within the sample, this clone is hyperexpanded. Each gene name is a mouse one. The CDR3 protein is CASSMGHHNQAPLF. The DNA read from the CDR3 is TGTGCCAGCAGTATGGGACACCACAACCAGGCTCCGCTT. This chain links TRBV19 with TRBJ1-5; D possibly corresponds to TRBD1 (6 bases). The read halts 1 residue ahead of the CDR3 end, with the missing end drawn from the germline J gene. V gave up 2 bases and J gave up 2 bases, with 8 bases separating them. There are 14 residues in the CDR3. The germline gives CDR1 FNHDT, CDR2 SITEND (reference sequence).

About this clone: Gene names and germline refer to mouse. The CDR3 is cut off 1 residue early in the read; its end comes from the germline J gene. V is TRBV16 and J is TRBJ2-5; 9 nucleotides align to TRBD2. With V trimmed by 5 bases and J by 2 bases, 2 bases remained unmatched. Germline-derived CDR1 and CDR2 are SGHSA and FRNQAP. CDR3 length: 14 residues. CDR3 DNA (partial): TGTGCAAGCAGCGCTGGGGGGGGCCAAGACACCCAGTAC. It codes for CASSAGGGQDTQY. The full CDR3 is CASSAGGGQDTQYF.

Details on this clone: Genes and germline come from the mouse. The read ends 1 residue shy of where the CDR3 ends; the end is completed using the germline J gene. The chain carries TRBV1 and TRBJ1-1; perhaps TRBD1 as D (6 bases). CDR1 and CDR2 from the germline V gene are NSQYPW and LRSPGD (reference sequence). The CDR3 extends over 14 amino acids. The V gene lost 3 bases and the J gene lost 6 bases, with 14 bases spanning the gap. The sequenced part of the CDR3 DNA is TGCACCTGCAGTGCGCGGGACAAAAATTCAGAAGTCTTC. It translates to CTCSARDKNSEVF. The whole CDR3 sequence reads CTCSARDKNSEVFF.

A note on this clone: Gene names and germline match the mouse. The read terminates 1 residue before the CDR3 end, so the remaining end is supplied by the germline J gene. The chain is built from TRBV5 and TRBJ2-7; 8 bases agree with TRBD2. Germline CDR1 LGHNA, CDR2 YNLKQL (reference sequence). The V and J ends lost 4 bases and 6 bases, in that order; junction bases with no gene match: 11. This CDR3 has 15 residues. CDR3 residues: CASSRPPWGGPEQYF. Incomplete CDR3 DNA: TGTGCCAGCAGCCGCCCCCCGTGGGGGGGGCCTGAACAGTAC.

By share, this clone ranks as large. Gene names are mouse gene names. The read terminates 1 residue before the CDR3 end, so the remaining end is supplied by the germline J gene. V usage is TRBV3 and J usage is TRBJ2-5; 7 nucleotides line up with TRBD2. Germline V gene lookup returns CDR1 SNHLY and CDR2 FYNGKV (reference sequence). This CDR3 region has 15 residues. Trimming took 0 bases from V and 2 from J; bases not matched to a gene: 2. CDR3 region: CASSLAGGGQDTQYF. CDR3 bases read: TGTGCCAGCAGCTTAGCCGGGGGGGGCCAAGACACCCAGTAC.

There are a few counts of this clone. Gene names and germline match the mouse. The read finishes 1 residue shy of the CDR3 end, and the germline J gene is used to complete it. The chain carries TRBV2 and TRBJ2-1, with 13 nucleotides matching TRBD2. The CDR3 has 16 amino acids. J lost 7 bases, V lost 4 bases, and 7 bases had no gene match. Germline CDR1 and CDR2: LGHNA and YSYQKL. The CDR3 reads CASSLGLGGRGAEQFF. The part of the CDR3 DNA that was read is TGTGCCAGCAGCCTCGGACTGGGGGGGCGCGGAGCTGAGCAGTTC.

Points on this clone: Here the gene names and germline are mouse. The CDR3 goes on 1 residue after the read ends, and that part is filled in from the germline J gene. This sequence joins TRBV16 and TRBJ2-2; D gene uncertain. V was clipped by 0 bases and J by 0 bases, with 2 bases between them. The CDR3 runs to 14 residues. Germline CDR1 reads SGHSA; CDR2 reads FRNQAP. The DNA read from the CDR3 is TGTGCAAGCAGCTTAGAGGCAAACACCGGGCAGCTCTAC. This gives the protein CASSLEANTGQLY. Given in full, the CDR3 is CASSLEANTGQLYF.

For this clone: Here the gene names and germline are mouse. The read terminates 1 residue before the CDR3 end, so the remaining end is supplied by the germline J gene. V gene TRBV20 combines with J gene TRBJ2-3, with a weak D call TRBD1 (6 bases). CDR3 length equals 14 residues. Trimming removed 0 bases at V and 2 bases at J, with 9 bases between. From germline, CDR1 is GFQATS and CDR2 STVNSAI. Incomplete CDR3 DNA: TGTGGTGCTAGGGATGGGGACACTGCAGAAACGCTGTAT. Translated, it gives CGARDGDTAETLY. The full CDR3 protein reads CGARDGDTAETLYF.

This clone qualifies as large (0.1 to 1%). Mouse gene names apply. The CDR3 end falls 1 residue outside the read, so it is completed with the germline J gene. The rearrangement uses TRBV31 and TRBJ2-4; 10 bases are shared with TRBD2. In germline, CDR1 is GKSSPN, CDR2 SITVG. There are 16 residues in the CDR3. V lost 1 base to trimming and J lost 0 bases; unmatched junction nucleotides: 4. This chain's CDR3 is CAWSPGLGTSQNTLYF. The CDR3 bases that were read are TGTGCCTGGAGTCCGGGACTGGGGACTAGTCAAAACACCTTGTAC.

In its sample, this clone was seen once. The gene names given are mouse names. The CDR3 goes on 1 residue after the read ends, and that part is filled in from the germline J gene. The chain uses TRBV26 and TRBJ2-4; no firm D call. This CDR3 region has 13 residues. V was cut by 2 bases and J by 2 bases, with 5 bases left in between. Germline lookup yields CDR1 KGHPV and CDR2 FQNQEV (reference sequence). CDR3 loop: CASSLTVQNTLYF. CDR3 bases read: TGTGCCAGCAGTCTGACAGTTCAAAACACCTTGTAC.